Detailed here is one TCR beta chain. The target antigen is unknown. Library preparation (for TCRbeta) was performed with unique molecular identifiers. From the PCR reads, TCRdb called clonotypes with MiXCR, one entry per CDR3 protein. Among roughly 570,000 distinct CDR3 sequences listed, 27% were seen once. Between the trimmed V and J ends, which lost 7 bases and 3 bases, there was a span of 10 bases. Per germline, CDR1 MDHEN and CDR2 SYDVKM. There are 13 residues in the CDR3. The sample comes from a study of T-cell reconstitution after alpha-beta-depleted transplantation in children. The study, taken as a whole, reports: Newly generated T cells supplied most T-cell counts and diversity one year post-transplant. Surviving recipient T cells and thymic progenitors produced the high day-60 TCRbeta diversity seen in some patients.

Specimen: PBMCs, collected before TCRalphabeta/CD19-depleted stem cell transplant. This receptor was obtained from a boy younger than two with Wiskott-Aldrich syndrome, due to receive a stem cell transplant. This chain connects TRBV28 to TRBJ1-5; D is unresolved. The DNA of the CDR3 is TGTGCCAGCAAGGGCAGGCTCAATCAGCCCCAGCATTTT. Protein: CASKGRLNQPQHF. Based on the CDR3 plus reference TRBV28 and TRBJ1-5, the full variable domain is DVKVTQSSRYLVKRTGEKVFLECVQDMDHENMFWYRQDPGLGLRLIYFSYDVKMKEKGDIPEGYSVSREKKERFSLILESASTNQTSMYLCASKGRLNQPQHFGDGTRLSIL.